Below are 17 T cell receptor beta chains sequenced from a single sample in a study of circulating and synovial CD4+ cells in juvenile arthritis. TCRdb's table, derived via immunoSEQ multiplex PCR, lists solely in-frame clones and lacks some. The data contain 15,000 to 20,000 clones, roughly 89% of them singletons. The material sequenced was CD4+ T cells from blood. These receptors were collected from a human donor with juvenile idiopathic arthritis.

The chain carries TRBV7-9 and TRBJ2-4; a weak D match, TRBD1 (5 bases). Germline assignment: CDR1 SEHNR and CDR2 FQNEAQ (reference sequence). V gave up 1 base and J gave up 2 bases, with 12 bases separating them. The CDR3 has 16 amino acids. CDR3 sequence reads: CASSLVLRATKNIQYF. As DNA, the CDR3 is TGTGCCAGCAGCTTAGTTCTCAGGGCTACCAAAAACATTCAGTACTTC.

V gene TRBV5-1 combines with J gene TRBJ2-3, with D maybe TRBD2 (5 bases). The CDR3 loop spans 16 amino acids. Germline values: CDR1 SGHRS, CDR2 YFSETQ. Trimming removed 0 bases from V and 3 bases from J, with 14 bases in between. CDR3 protein: CASSLGSGRSTDTQYF. CDR3 bases: TGCGCCAGCAGCTTGGGATCTGGGAGATCGACAGATACGCAGTATTTT.

The J gene is TRBJ1-1, the V gene TRBV19; weak D call: TRBD1 (6 bases). This CDR3 has 16 amino acids. The germline V and J ends were trimmed by 5 bases and 1 base, with 17 bases remaining between them. Germline CDR1 is LNHDA and CDR2 is SQIVND (reference sequence). The CDR3 DNA reads TGTGCCAGTAGTGTCGGGACAACAAACGGGAACACTGAAGCTTTCTTT. As protein: CASSVGTTNGNTEAFF.

This clone appeared once. The V and J genes are TRBV14 and TRBJ2-3, with D perhaps matching TRBD2 (6 bases). V lost 3 bases to trimming and J lost 6 bases, with 16 bases between them. Germline CDR1 SGHDN, CDR2 FVKESK. The CDR3 totals 15 residues. CDR3 residues: CASSQGLGLMDTQYF. Written as DNA, the CDR3 is TGTGCCAGCAGCCAGGGACTCGGCTTAATGGATACGCAGTATTTT.

The genes are TRBV21-1 and TRBJ1-1; the table's D call TRBD1 went unverified against the DNA. TRBV21-1 is described as a pseudogene. The CDR3 runs to 20 residues. The CDR3 nucleotides are TGTGCCAGCAGCAAAGTTCGTCGCGGGAGTGGGACAGGGGGCTACACTGAAGCTTTCTTT. This codes for CASSKVRRGSGTGGYTEAFF.

The chain links TRBV25-1 to TRBJ1-1; 7 bases are a match to TRBD1. The length of the CDR3 is 15 residues. V trimming: 5 bases; J trimming: 4 bases; junction bases outside the gene matches: 10. Germline V gene data show CDR1 as MGHDK and CDR2 as SYGVNS. The CDR3 region has the DNA TGTGCCAGCAGTAAAAGAAGACAGGGAGGCACTGAAGCTTTCTTT. Translation gives CASSKRRQGGTEAFF.

This chain joins TRBV27 and TRBJ1-2; the D gene is possibly TRBD1 (5 bases). The CDR3 is 13 amino acids. Per germline, CDR1 MNHEY and CDR2 SMNVEV (reference sequence). V was cut by 9 bases and J by 8 bases, with 19 bases left in between. CDR3 region: CASRRAIIGGYTF. DNA of the CDR3: TGTGCCAGTCGCAGGGCTATTATAGGGGGCTACACCTTC.

The V gene is TRBV27, the J gene TRBJ1-2; D is possibly TRBD1 (5 bases). The ends were cut back, 6 bases at V and 3 bases at J, with 23 bases in the middle. CDR3 length: 17 amino acids. Germline CDR1 and CDR2: MNHEY and SMNVEV (reference sequence). The CDR3 nucleotides read TGTGCCAGCAGAGAGGGAGGGGCCCTTTCAGCCTACTATGGCTACACCTTC. Translating gives CASREGGALSAYYGYTF.

The chain combines TRBV15 with TRBJ2-7; D might be TRBD1 (5 bases). Per germline, CDR1 LNHNV and CDR2 YYDKDF (reference sequence). The germline V and J ends were trimmed by 0 bases and 4 bases, with 10 bases remaining between them. The CDR3 extends over 14 amino acids. This CDR3 reads CATSRDSGLYEQYF. In DNA, the CDR3 is TGTGCCACCAGCAGAGATTCAGGGCTTTACGAGCAGTACTTC. Supplemented by reference TRBV15 and TRBJ2-7, the full variable domain reads DAMVIQNPRYQVTQFGKPVTLSCSQTLNHNVMYWYQQKSSQAPKLLFHYYDKDFNNEADTPDNFQSRRPNTSFCFLDIRSPGLGDTAMYLCATSRDSGLYEQYFGPGTRLTVT.

V gene TRBV7-8 combines with J gene TRBJ2-2; 7 bases align to TRBD2. With V trimmed by 4 bases and J by 6 bases, 8 bases remained unmatched. The germline gives CDR1 SGHVS, CDR2 FQNEAQ. The CDR3 has 15 amino acids. DNA for the CDR3: TGTGCCAGCAGCTCAACGACTAGCTGGGCCGGGGAGCTGTTTTTT. Encoded protein: CASSSTTSWAGELFF. Combining the CDR3 with reference TRBV7-8 and TRBJ2-2 gives the whole variable domain GAGVSQSPRYKVAKRGQDVALRCDPISGHVSLFWYQQALGQGPEFLTYFQNEAQLDKSGLPSDRFFAERPEGSVSTLKIQRTQQEDSAVYLCASSSTTSWAGELFFGEGSRLTVL.

The sample holds one count of this clone. The rearrangement links TRBV21-1 to TRBJ2-1; the DNA was not used to check the table's D call, TRBD1. TRBV21-1 represents a pseudogene. This CDR3 has 19 amino acids. In nucleotides, the CDR3 is TGTGCCAGCAGCAAGCGTAGTGTGGCGGGGGACAGGGCTGACAATGAGCAGTTCTTC. Protein product: CASSKRSVAGDRADNEQFF.

The genes are TRBV5-6 and TRBJ2-3, with TRBD2 as a possible D gene (5 bases). Germline assignment: CDR1 SGHDT and CDR2 YYEEEE. This CDR3 has 14 residues. The germline V and J ends were trimmed by 0 bases and 9 bases, with 14 bases remaining between them. CDR3 sequence (DNA): TGTGCCAGCAGCTTGGCCGCTGAGGGAGACACGCAGTATTTT. It codes for CASSLAAEGDTQYF.

The chain is built from TRBV6-6 and TRBJ2-6; the D is unclear. The CDR3 consists of 15 residues. Germline CDR1 MNHNY, CDR2 SVGAGI (reference sequence). V lost 5 bases and J lost 0, with 8 bases in between. CDR3 sequence reads: CASSPQSSGANVLTF. The CDR3 DNA sequence: TGTGCCAGCAGTCCACAGAGCTCTGGGGCCAACGTCCTGACTTTC.

This clone was seen once. The chain is built from TRBV2 and TRBJ2-6; no clear D gene. The CDR3 spans 15 residues. The ends were cut back, 6 bases at V and 0 bases at J, with 9 bases in the middle. Germline CDR1 SNHLY, CDR2 FYNNEI. The CDR3 protein is CASRLDSSGANVLTF. CDR3 nucleotides: TGTGCCAGCAGACTCGACTCCTCTGGGGCCAACGTCCTGACTTTC.

This clone was seen once. The chain recombines TRBV6-1 with TRBJ1-2, with 7 bases matching TRBD1. In germline, CDR1 is MNHNS, CDR2 SASEGT. The CDR3 extends over 18 amino acids. V trimming: 2 bases; J trimming: 4 bases; junction bases outside the gene matches: 16. CDR3 coding DNA: TGTGCCAGCAGTGAAAGAGTGGGTAGGGGGCGATTCGGCTATGGCTACACCTTC. Translation gives CASSERVGRGRFGYGYTF.

The rearrangement uses TRBV6-4 and TRBJ2-7, with 9 bases aligning to TRBD2. CDR1 and CDR2 (germline): MRHNA, SNTAGT. The length of the CDR3 is 16 residues. Losses at the gene ends were 4 bases for V and 2 bases for J; bases not matched to a gene: 9. Written as DNA, the CDR3 is TGTGCCAGCAGTGTACAACCTAGCGGGGCTCCCTACGAGCAGTACTTC. Protein: CASSVQPSGAPYEQYF.

The chain couples TRBV12-5 to TRBJ1-1; no clear D gene. This CDR3 has 12 residues. Germline V gene lookup returns CDR1 LGHNT and CDR2 FRNRAP. Trimming left V 2 bases short and J 8 bases short, with 9 bases between. CDR3 sequence (DNA): TGTGCTAGTGGTTTGAGCGGACTAGAAGCTTTCTTT. It codes for CASGLSGLEAFF.